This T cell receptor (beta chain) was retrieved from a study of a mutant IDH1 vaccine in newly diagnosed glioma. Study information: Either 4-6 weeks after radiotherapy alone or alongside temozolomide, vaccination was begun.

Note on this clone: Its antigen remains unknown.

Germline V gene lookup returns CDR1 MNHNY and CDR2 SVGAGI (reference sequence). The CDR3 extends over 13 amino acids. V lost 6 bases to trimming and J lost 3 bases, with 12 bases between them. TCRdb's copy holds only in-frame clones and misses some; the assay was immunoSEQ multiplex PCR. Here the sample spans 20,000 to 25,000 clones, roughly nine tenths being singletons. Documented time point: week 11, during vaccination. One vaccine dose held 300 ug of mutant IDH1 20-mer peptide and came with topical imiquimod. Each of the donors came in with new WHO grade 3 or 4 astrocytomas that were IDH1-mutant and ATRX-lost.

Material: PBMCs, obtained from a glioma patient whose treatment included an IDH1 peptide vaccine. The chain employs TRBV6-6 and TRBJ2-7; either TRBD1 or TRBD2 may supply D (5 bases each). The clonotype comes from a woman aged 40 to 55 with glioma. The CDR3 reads CASSHGGGYEQYF. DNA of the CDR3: TGTGCCAGCAGCCACGGTGGGGGCTACGAGCAGTACTTC.